The entry below describes one TCR beta chain. This specimen comes from a study of blood T cell repertoires in COVID-19. Study-wide background: The study drew acute and convalescent COVID-19 samples from the United States, Italy and Spain.

This CDR3 is built from 13 residues. With 3 bases removed from V and 6 bases from J, the gap between germline ends came to 6 bases. Sequencing was performed with immunoSEQ multiplex PCR; in TCRdb, only in-frame clones are kept and a portion is missing. The table lists nearly 25,000 clones, around 81% of them singletons. This chain links TRBV12-3 or TRBV12-4 with TRBJ1-6; D is unclear. The TCR was taken from a man in his 70s with acute or convalescent COVID-19. Sample: peripheral blood. The CDR3 DNA sequence: TGTGCCAGCAGTTTTGGGCGTAATTCACCCCTCCACTTT. This translates into CASSFGRNSPLHF.